Following are 8 T cell receptor beta chains from one sample sequenced in a study of CD8 T cells in Susac syndrome. The RNA input was about 0.5 to 1 ug, and it was reverse transcribed with random hexamers. TCRdb independently ran MiXCR on the immunoSEQ multiplex PCR reads; one entry per CDR3 protein. Of 250,000 to 300,000 distinct CDR3 sequences detected, approximately 85% appear once; the ten largest clones hold 0.21%. Sample: CD8+ T cells from PBMCs. All receptors derive from a human donor with multiple sclerosis.

The chain couples TRBV5-1 to TRBJ2-7, with D perhaps matching TRBD1 or TRBD2 (5 bases each). Deletions cut 2 bases from V and 5 bases from J, with 14 bases between. The CDR3 consists of 14 residues. Germline V gives CDR1 SGHRS, CDR2 YFSETQ. The CDR3 nucleotides are TGCGCCAGCAGCTTTGGGGGAACCGGGAACGAGCAGTACTTC. This codes for CASSFGGTGNEQYF.

The chain has TRBV14 and TRBJ1-3; D unclear. This CDR3 spans 18 amino acids. Trimming removed 1 base at V and 0 bases at J, with 16 bases between. Germline V CDR1 and CDR2: SGHDN, FVKESK. CDR3 region: CASSQGIGLVVSGNTIYF. The CDR3, as DNA: TGTGCCAGCAGCCAAGGAATTGGTCTGGTCGTCTCTGGAAACACCATATATTTT. Full variable domain (rest looked up from reference TRBV14 and TRBJ1-3): EAGVTQFPSHSVIEKGQTVTLRCDPISGHDNLYWYRRVMGKEIKFLLHFVKESKQDESGMPNNRFLAERTGGTYSTLKVQPAELEDSGVYFCASSQGIGLVVSGNTIYFGEGSWLTVV.

The genes are TRBV20-1 and TRBJ2-1; 7 nucleotides align to TRBD1. The germline V gene encodes CDR1 DFQATT and CDR2 SNEGSKA (reference sequence). The J segment lost 7 bases and the V segment lost 5 bases, leaving 11 bases of the junction unmatched. The CDR3 is 14 residues long. CDR3 region: CSAAGKGAWNEQFF. The CDR3 DNA follows: TGCAGTGCTGCAGGAAAGGGGGCATGGAATGAGCAGTTCTTC.

Note on this clonotype: Its ends do not fully match the called genes, so a read error is possible. The CDR3 bases are TGCAGTTCTAGAGAAATGGGCGGGAGGCCTAACAATGAGCAGTTCTTC. It codes for CSSREMGGRPNNEQFF. The gene calls are TRBV20-1 and TRBJ2-1; 8 nucleotides match TRBD2. CDR3 length equals 16 residues. The V gene's germline CDR1 is DFQATT and CDR2 SNEGSKA (reference sequence).

This rearrangement joins TRBV30 to TRBJ2-4; D not resolved. CDR1 and CDR2 from the germline V gene are GTSNPN and SVGIG (reference sequence). This CDR3 has 13 amino acids. Trimming cost V 1 base and J 9 bases, with 13 bases left between them. The chain's CDR3 is CAWSAEWNSIQYF. The CDR3 DNA is TGTGCCTGGAGTGCGGAATGGAATAGCATTCAGTACTTC.

This clonotype turned up a few times. The rearrangement uses TRBV9 and TRBJ1-2; D might be TRBD1 (6 bases). The CDR3 loop spans 14 amino acids. V was cut by 3 bases and J by 4 bases, with 13 bases left in between. The germline V gene encodes CDR1 SGDLS and CDR2 YYNGEE. The CDR3 protein is CASSAQGRGYGYTF. The CDR3 region has the DNA TGTGCCAGCAGCGCGCAGGGGCGCGGCTATGGCTACACCTTC.

V gene TRBV10-3 combines with J gene TRBJ1-1, with D possibly being TRBD1 (6 bases). The germline V gene encodes CDR1 ENHRY and CDR2 SYGVKD. V was cut by 2 bases and J by 4 bases, with 17 bases left in between. The CDR3 has 16 amino acids. CDR3 DNA sequence: TGTGCCATCAGTGAGCCCCTTACCGCAGGGGCCACTGAAGCTTTCTTT. Protein sequence: CAISEPLTAGATEAFF.

This clonotype was seen once. This chain links TRBV30 with TRBJ2-7; TRBD1 aligns across 10 bases. Trimming removed 2 bases from V and 3 bases from J; junction bases left unmatched: 7. CDR3 length equals 15 residues. Germline-derived CDR1 and CDR2 are GTSNPN and SVGIG (reference sequence). The CDR3 DNA follows: TGTGCCTGGAGTCCCAGACAGGGGGCGAACTACGAGCAGTACTTC. As protein: CAWSPRQGANYEQYF.